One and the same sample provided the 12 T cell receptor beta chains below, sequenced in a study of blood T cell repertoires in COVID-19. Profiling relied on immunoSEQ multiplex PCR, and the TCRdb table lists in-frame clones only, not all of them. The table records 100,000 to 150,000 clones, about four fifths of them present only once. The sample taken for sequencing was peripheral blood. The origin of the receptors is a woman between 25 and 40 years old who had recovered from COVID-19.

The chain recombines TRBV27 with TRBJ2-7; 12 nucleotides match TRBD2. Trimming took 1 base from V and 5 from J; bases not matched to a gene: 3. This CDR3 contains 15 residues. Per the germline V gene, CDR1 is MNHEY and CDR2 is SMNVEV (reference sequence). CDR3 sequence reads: CASSLWLAGGNEQYF. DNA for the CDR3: TGTGCCAGCAGTTTATGGCTAGCGGGAGGGAACGAGCAGTACTTC.

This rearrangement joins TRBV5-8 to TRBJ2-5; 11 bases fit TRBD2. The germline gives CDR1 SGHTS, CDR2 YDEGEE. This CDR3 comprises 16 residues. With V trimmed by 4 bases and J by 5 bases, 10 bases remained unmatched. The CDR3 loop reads CASSPGTSGGGETQYF. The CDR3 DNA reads TGTGCCAGCAGCCCAGGGACTAGCGGCGGTGGGGAGACCCAGTACTTC.

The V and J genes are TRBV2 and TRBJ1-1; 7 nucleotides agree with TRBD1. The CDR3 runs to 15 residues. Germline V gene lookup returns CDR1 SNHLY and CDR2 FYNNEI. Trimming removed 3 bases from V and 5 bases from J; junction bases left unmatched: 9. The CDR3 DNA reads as TGTGCCAGCAGTGATCCACAGGGGCGAGGAACTGAAGCTTTCTTT. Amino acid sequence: CASSDPQGRGTEAFF.

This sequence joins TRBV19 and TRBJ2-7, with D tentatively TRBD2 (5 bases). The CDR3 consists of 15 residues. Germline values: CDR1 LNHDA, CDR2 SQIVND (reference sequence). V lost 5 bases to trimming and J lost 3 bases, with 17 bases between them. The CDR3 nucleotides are TGTGCCAGTAGTCTAGCCGGGGTCGATTTCTACGAGCAGTACTTC. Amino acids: CASSLAGVDFYEQYF.

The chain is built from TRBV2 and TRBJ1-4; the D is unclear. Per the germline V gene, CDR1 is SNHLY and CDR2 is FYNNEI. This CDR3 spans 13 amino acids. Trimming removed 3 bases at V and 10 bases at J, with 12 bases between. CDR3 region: CASSDIDGLKLFF. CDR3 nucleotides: TGTGCCAGCAGTGACATTGACGGACTAAAACTGTTTTTT.

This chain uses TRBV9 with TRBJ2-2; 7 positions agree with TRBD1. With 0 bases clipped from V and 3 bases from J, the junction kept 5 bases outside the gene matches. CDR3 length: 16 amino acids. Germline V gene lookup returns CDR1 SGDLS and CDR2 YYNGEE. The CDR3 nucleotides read TGTGCCAGCAGCGTAGCTCTAGGGGGCTACACCGGGGAGCTGTTTTTT. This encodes CASSVALGGYTGELFF.

The CDR3 region is CASSLAGAGRETQYF. The CDR3 DNA is TGTGCCAGCAGCTTGGCCGGGGCGGGACGGGAGACCCAGTACTTC. The rearrangement uses TRBV5-4 and TRBJ2-5; a possible D gene is TRBD2 (6 bases). The germline V gene has CDR1 SGHNT and CDR2 YYREEE (reference sequence). V lost 0 bases, J lost 5 bases, and 14 bases lay in between. The CDR3 length is 15 residues.

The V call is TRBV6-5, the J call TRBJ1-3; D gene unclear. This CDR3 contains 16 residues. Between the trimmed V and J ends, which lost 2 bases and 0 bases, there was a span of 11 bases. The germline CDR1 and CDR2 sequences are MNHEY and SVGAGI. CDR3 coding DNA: TGTGCCAGCAGTTACCACAGTGGCCTCTCTGGAAACACCATATATTTT. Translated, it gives CASSYHSGLSGNTIYF.

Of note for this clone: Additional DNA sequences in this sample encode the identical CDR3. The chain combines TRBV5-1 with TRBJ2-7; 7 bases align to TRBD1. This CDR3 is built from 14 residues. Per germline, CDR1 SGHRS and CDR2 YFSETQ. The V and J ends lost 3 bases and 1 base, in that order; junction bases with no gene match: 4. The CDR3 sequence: CASSYDRASYEQYF. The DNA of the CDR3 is TGCGCCAGCAGCTACGACAGGGCTTCCTACGAGCAGTACTTC.

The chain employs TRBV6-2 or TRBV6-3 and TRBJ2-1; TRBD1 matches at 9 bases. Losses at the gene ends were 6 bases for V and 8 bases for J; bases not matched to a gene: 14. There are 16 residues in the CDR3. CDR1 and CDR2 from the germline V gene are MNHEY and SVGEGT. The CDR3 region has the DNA TGTGCCAGCAGCCAGGGACAGGGTCGGTTCCGATATGAGCAGTTCTTC. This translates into CASSQGQGRFRYEQFF.

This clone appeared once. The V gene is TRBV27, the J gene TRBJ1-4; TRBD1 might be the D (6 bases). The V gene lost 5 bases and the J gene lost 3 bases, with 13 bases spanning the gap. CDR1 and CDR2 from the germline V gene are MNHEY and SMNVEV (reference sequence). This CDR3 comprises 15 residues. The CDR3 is CASSPTGPSNEKLFF. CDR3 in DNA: TGTGCCAGCAGTCCTACAGGGCCCTCTAATGAAAAACTGTTTTTT.

This chain's CDR3 is CASSYSNGGTEAFF. In DNA form, the CDR3 reads TGTGCCAGCAGTTATTCGAACGGGGGGACTGAAGCTTTCTTT. V gene TRBV6-5 combines with J gene TRBJ1-1, with TRBD1 as a possible D gene (5 bases). Germline CDR1 MNHEY, CDR2 SVGAGI. This CDR3 is 14 amino acids long. The germline V and J ends were trimmed by 3 bases and 5 bases, with 13 bases remaining between them.